This is a list of T cell receptor beta chains from one sample in a study of OX40 agonist ivuxolimab in advanced cancers. Clones were sequenced by immunoSEQ multiplex PCR, and TCRdb holds only the in-frame ones, with some missing. The sample includes more than 55,000 clones, more than 65% of them seen just once. Here the sequenced sample was CD4+ or CD8+ T cells sorted from blood, taken in a trial of the OX40 agonist ivuxolimab. The receptors shown here come from an adult with an advanced solid tumor such as melanoma, head and neck, liver or kidney cancer. CDR3s include the opening cysteine and the closing phenylalanine or tryptophan. Fields, in order: J gene, clone size, D gene, V gene, CDR3 protein, CDR3 DNA. D genes are given only for firm matches. Size tells how often a clone was seen (once, few, many) or the class of an expanded clone, and some rows leave it out.

TRBJ1-5	-	TRBD1	TRBV7-8	CASSLSTQGVNQPQHF	TGTGCCAGCAGCTTATCCACACAGGGGGTCAATCAGCCCCAGCATTTT
TRBJ2-4	many	TRBD1	TRBV7-9	CASSQDQGAQNIQYF	TGTGCCAGCAGCCAGGACCAGGGGGCACAAAACATTCAGTACTTC
TRBJ1-1	-	-	TRBV5-1	CASNPGAMNTEAFF	TGCGCCAGCAACCCAGGGGCAATGAACACTGAAGCTTTCTTT
TRBJ2-3	-	-	TRBV7-8	CASSSLHRSTDTQYF	TGTGCCAGCAGCTCCCTCCACAGAAGCACAGATACGCAGTATTTT
TRBJ1-3	-	-	TRBV11-1	CASSRRGSGNTIYF	TGTGCCAGCAGCCGACGAGGATCCGGAAACACCATATATTTT
TRBJ1-1	-	TRBD1	TRBV5-6	CASSSDRVLYWDTEAFF	TGTGCCAGCAGCTCAGACAGGGTATTATATTGGGACACTGAAGCTTTCTTT
TRBJ1-2	once	-	TRBV10-3	CAIESGSYGYTF	TGTGCCATCGAGTCGGGCAGCTATGGCTACACCTTC
TRBJ1-1	-	-	TRBV10-3	CAISGDLGGGGTEAFF	TGTGCCATCAGTGGAGACCTAGGGGGAGGGGGGACTGAAGCTTTCTTT
TRBJ1-5	-	-	TRBV2	CASSERSVGQPRHF	TGTGCCAGCAGTGAACGCAGTGTTGGGCAGCCCCGGCATTTT
TRBJ2-7	-	TRBD1	TRBV18	CASSPQDRGREQYF	TGTGCCAGCTCACCACAGGACAGGGGGCGGGAGCAGTACTTC
TRBJ1-5	-	-	TRBV12-5	CASGLAVISNQPQHF	TGTGCTAGTGGTTTGGCTGTAATAAGCAATCAGCCCCAGCATTTT
TRBJ1-2	once	TRBD1	TRBV5-1	CASSPGQNYGYTF	TGCGCCAGCAGCCCGGGACAGAACTATGGCTACACCTTC
TRBJ1-1	-	-	TRBV2	CASSPNRGDTEAFF	TGTGCCAGCAGCCCAAATCGAGGGGACACTGAAGCTTTCTTT
TRBJ1-1	-	TRBD1	TRBV27	CASSRDRGTNTEAFF	TGTGCCAGCAGCCGGGACAGGGGAACAAACACTGAAGCTTTCTTT
TRBJ2-6	-	-	TRBV30	CAWSVLGSSSGANVLTF	TGTGCCTGGAGTGTGCTGGGGTCAAGTTCTGGGGCCAACGTCCTGACTTTC
TRBJ2-7	-	-	TRBV5-1	CASSLGPKESYEQYF	TGCGCCAGCAGTTTAGGGCCCAAGGAGTCCTACGAGCAGTACTTC
TRBJ1-3	once	-	TRBV6-1	CASSEYPYSSGNTIYF	TGTGCCAGCAGTGAATACCCCTACAGCTCTGGAAACACCATATATTTT
TRBJ2-7	few	-	TRBV5-1	CASSLRAGRYEQYF	TGCGCCAGCAGCTTGCGCGCGGGAAGGTACGAGCAGTACTTC
TRBJ1-5	-	-	TRBV11-2	CASSGLRDNQPQHF	TGTGCCAGCAGCGGACTCAGGGACAATCAGCCCCAGCATTTT
TRBJ2-3	-	TRBD2	TRBV5-6	CASTLGGNTDTQYF	TGTGCCAGCACCTTGGGAGGGAACACAGATACGCAGTATTTT
TRBJ2-1	-	-	TRBV11-3	CASSLDPGGYNEQFF	TGTGCCAGCAGCTTAGATCCTGGGGGGTACAATGAGCAGTTCTTC
TRBJ1-2	-	TRBD1	TRBV7-2	CASSSRTGGGYTF	TGTGCCAGCAGCTCAAGGACAGGGGGTGGCTACACCTTC
TRBJ2-7	-	TRBD1	TRBV6-5	CASSYGTGGHYEQYF	TGTGCCAGCAGTTACGGGACAGGGGGCCACTACGAGCAGTACTTC
TRBJ2-5	once	TRBD2	TRBV5-1	CASSPLGAGGHETQYF	TGCGCCAGCAGCCCACTTGGAGCGGGAGGCCATGAGACCCAGTACTTC
TRBJ2-2	-	TRBD1	TRBV7-9	CASSPGTARLTGELFF	TGTGCCAGCAGCCCGGGGACAGCCCGTCTCACCGGGGAGCTGTTTTTT
TRBJ2-7	-	TRBD2	TRBV5-1	CASSLGTSAVEQYF	TGCGCCAGCAGCTTGGGGACTAGCGCTGTCGAGCAGTACTTC
TRBJ2-7	few	TRBD1	TRBV2	CASSSPGQGAGEQYF	TGTGCCAGCAGTTCCCCGGGACAGGGGGCGGGAGAGCAGTACTTC
TRBJ1-1	-	-	TRBV5-1	CASSLAVGGHTEAFF	TGCGCCAGCAGCTTGGCGGTCGGGGGGCACACTGAAGCTTTCTTT
TRBJ2-7	-	TRBD1	TRBV7-9	CASSLGTVVYEQYF	TGTGCCAGCAGCCTAGGGACAGTGGTTTACGAGCAGTACTTC
TRBJ2-1	once	TRBD1	TRBV6-5	CASSSAGDRGRHEQFF	TGTGCCAGCAGTTCCGCCGGGGACAGGGGACGTCATGAGCAGTTCTTC
TRBJ2-7	few	-	TRBV16	CASSQSISLDYEQYF	TGTGCCAGCAGCCAATCGATCAGCCTGGACTACGAGCAGTACTTC
TRBJ2-3	-	-	TRBV20-1	CSARERDTQYF	TGCAGTGCTAGAGAACGGGATACGCAGTATTTT
TRBJ2-7	-	TRBD1	TRBV6-1	CASSEMGGQGSYEQYF	TGTGCCAGCAGTGAAATGGGGGGACAGGGGTCCTACGAGCAGTACTTC
TRBJ2-2	-	TRBD1	TRBV19	CASSTTGEAGELFF	TGTGCCAGTAGTACAACAGGGGAAGCCGGGGAGCTGTTTTTT
TRBJ1-1	-	-	TRBV6-4	CASSDSSRGTEAFF	TGTGCCAGCAGTGACTCGAGTCGCGGCACTGAAGCTTTCTTT
TRBJ2-3	once	-	TRBV9	CASSVQGSTDTQYF	TGTGCCAGCAGCGTGCAGGGGAGCACAGATACGCAGTATTTT
TRBJ2-7	-	-	TRBV20-1	CSAAGVEQYF	TGCAGTGCAGCCGGGGTGGAGCAGTACTTC
TRBJ2-3	-	TRBD1	TRBV13	CASQPGGPRGNTQYF	TGTGCCAGCCAACCAGGGGGCCCGAGGGGAAATACGCAGTATTTT
TRBJ2-7	-	TRBD2	TRBV2	CASSRPGLVFYEQYF	TGTGCCAGCAGTAGGCCGGGACTAGTTTTCTACGAGCAGTACTTC
TRBJ1-2	-	-	TRBV19	CASSPRTDYGYTF	TGTGCCAGTAGTCCCCGGACGGACTATGGCTACACCTTC
TRBJ2-3	once	TRBD1	TRBV4-2	CASGTGGADTQYF	TGTGCCAGCGGGACAGGGGGTGCGGATACGCAGTATTTT
TRBJ1-2	-	TRBD1	TRBV5-4	CASRRTGENYGYTF	TGTGCCAGCAGGCGGACAGGGGAAAACTATGGCTACACCTTC
TRBJ2-7	-	TRBD2	TRBV13	CASSLLAGGREQYF	TGTGCCAGCAGCTTATTAGCGGGAGGGCGCGAGCAGTACTTC
TRBJ2-7	-	TRBD1	TRBV27	CASRPGTDPSYEQYF	TGTGCCAGCAGGCCTGGGACAGATCCCTCCTACGAGCAGTACTTC
TRBJ1-2	many	TRBD1	TRBV9	CASSARPGTGDGNYGYTF	TGTGCCAGCAGCGCCCGTCCCGGGACAGGGGACGGCAACTATGGCTACACCTTC